The clone carrying this TCR beta chain has a count of ten or more. What it binds is not known. TCRdb reanalysed the RT-PCR reads using MiXCR and keeps one entry per CDR3 protein. Counted here are 490,000 or so distinct CDR3 sequences, 6% to 9% occurring once; the ten biggest clones make up 10% to 15%. This sample was taken from a study of response to subunit inactivated influenza vaccine. Study-wide results and caveats: Each seasonal influenza vaccination recruits few new T cells, the authors suggested.

With V trimmed by 6 bases and J by 6 bases, 4 bases remained unmatched. This CDR3 contains 14 residues. The sample consisted of PBMCs from blood, taken roughly 24 months after vaccination. This TCR derives from a man in his fifties or sixties who received an inactivated influenza vaccine. This chain uses TRBV12-3 or TRBV12-4 with TRBJ2-1, with 11 bases aligning to TRBD2. The CDR3 protein is CASSLAGGINEQFF. Written as DNA, the CDR3 is TGTGCCAGCAGCCTAGCGGGGGGAATCAATGAGCAGTTCTTC.